This T cell receptor beta chain was documented in a study of beta chain features in type 1 diabetes. Study-wide results and caveats: Significant though moderate, a shortening of TCRB CDR3s appeared in all four CD4+ subsets of Type 1 diabetes patients. A closer apparent resemblance between naive, central memory and Treg TCRB repertoires was seen in patients than in healthy donors.

The authors reverse transcribed all of the isolated RNA, so sequencing captured expressed TCRB transcripts. Clones were sequenced by immunoSEQ multiplex PCR, and TCRdb holds only the in-frame ones, with some missing. The data hold hundreds of thousands of clones, with roughly 11% observed a single time. This clone was seen a handful of times. What it binds is unknown. Germline CDR1 reads SGDLS; CDR2 reads YYNGEE. V lost 0 bases, J lost 5 bases, and 7 bases stayed unmatched. The CDR3 runs to 15 residues. Using CD45RO/CCR7/CD25/CD127/CD95/CD27, CD4+ naive, central memory, regulatory and stem cell-like memory cells were sorted.

The chain recombines TRBV9 with TRBJ2-7, with 8 nucleotides matching TRBD2. This clonotype was sampled from a man aged 25 to 45 with type 1 diabetes. The specimen sequenced was naive CD4+ T cells from blood. CDR3 in amino acids: CASSVEASGYHEQYF. The CDR3 DNA reads TGTGCCAGCAGCGTAGAGGCTAGCGGGTATCACGAGCAGTACTTC.